Each of the 14 T cell receptor beta chains below was sequenced from the same sample in a study of blood T cells in healthy people across ages (dated by TCRdb to the mid-2010s). The library was produced with 5' RACE. Reads for this sample came from an Illumina HiSeq 2500. A second PCR of about 7 to 12 cycles was run with a J-beta primer mix and a sample-barcoded 5' primer. The public reads were reprocessed in TCRdb via fastp at Q25 and MiXCR, keeping in-frame beta chains. Entries are consolidated by CDR3 protein sequence, retaining the most common genes and DNA. Recorded for this sample are about 1,800,000 distinct CDR3 sequences; roughly 30% of them occurred a single time. Less than 9.5% of the sample is taken by the ten largest. The sample comprised blood. These receptors were taken from a woman in her 30s in good health.

This clonotype was recorded a few times. V usage is TRBV4-3 and J usage is TRBJ2-5, with a weak D call TRBD2 (6 bases). Per germline, CDR1 LGHNA and CDR2 YSLEER. The CDR3 has 16 amino acids. V dropped 0 bases and J dropped 2 bases, with 13 bases sitting between them. The CDR3 sequence: CASSQERMGGQETQYF. The CDR3 coding sequence is TGCGCCAGCAGCCAAGAAAGGATGGGGGGTCAAGAGACCCAGTACTTC.

The table lists this clonotype with many counts. The J gene is TRBJ2-3, the V gene TRBV4-1; tentatively, D is TRBD2 (6 bases). CDR1 and CDR2 from the germline V gene are MGHRA and YSYEKL. Trimming cost V 4 bases and J 4 bases, with 15 bases left between them. The CDR3 spans 15 residues. CDR3 coding DNA: TGCGCCAGCAGCCTGGGACTGCAGAGCCCAGATACGCAGTATTTT. It encodes CASSLGLQSPDTQYF.

On this clonotype: A much larger clone is a single base away; this may be a read error. The chain is built from TRBV15 and TRBJ2-1; the match to TRBD2 covers 11 bases. The V gene's germline CDR1 is LNHNV and CDR2 YYDKDF (reference sequence). CDR3 length: 15 amino acids. CDR3 DNA sequence: TGTGCCACCAGCTTACTAGCGGGAGTAGCAAATGTGCAGTTCTTC. Translated: CATSLLAGVANVQFF.

This chain links TRBV3-1 with TRBJ1-2, with D unclear. CDR3 length equals 13 residues. The V gene lost 4 bases and the J gene lost 4 bases, with 10 bases spanning the gap. Per the germline V gene, CDR1 is LGHDT and CDR2 is YNNKEL (reference sequence). DNA of the CDR3: TGTGCCAGCAGCCGCACAACACCCTATGGCTACACCTTC. This codes for CASSRTTPYGYTF.

This clonotype was observed a few times. This rearrangement joins TRBV27 to TRBJ1-2; 8 nucleotides match TRBD1. Losses at the gene ends were 3 bases for V and 3 bases for J; bases not matched to a gene: 6. Germline CDR1 and CDR2: MNHEY and SMNVEV (reference sequence). This CDR3 comprises 15 residues. The CDR3 DNA sequence: TGTGCCAGCAGTTTCCTGGACAGGGTCGACTATGGCTACACCTTC. It is translated as CASSFLDRVDYGYTF.

This clonotype was observed a handful of times. This chain links TRBV7-9 with TRBJ2-3; D gene unclear. The V and J ends lost 6 bases and 1 base respectively, with 17 bases between them. CDR1 is SEHNR and CDR2 is FQNEAQ in the germline V gene (reference sequence). The CDR3 totals 16 residues. The DNA for the CDR3 is TGTGCCAGCAGTCCACCCACTGGGTGGGGCACAGATACGCAGTATTTT. Protein: CASSPPTGWGTDTQYF.

On this clonotype itself: A read error may explain this, as a much larger clone is one base away. The genes are TRBV6-2 or TRBV6-3 and TRBJ2-1; TRBD1 aligns across 7 bases. The V gene's germline CDR1 is MNHEY and CDR2 SVGEGT. V was clipped by 6 bases and J by 5 bases; unmatched bases: 4. The CDR3 is 13 amino acids. The CDR3 DNA reads as TGTGCCAGCAGATTGACAGGGAACAATGAGCAGTTCTTC. Protein sequence: CASRLTGNNEQFF.

This clonotype was found many times. Here the CDR3 DNA reads TGCAGCGTTGAGAGAGAGGCAGGGGTCTATGGCTACACCTTC. Protein product: CSVEREAGVYGYTF. The V call is TRBV29-1, the J call TRBJ1-2; the D gene is possibly TRBD1 (6 bases). This CDR3 comprises 14 residues. Deletions cut 3 bases from V and 4 bases from J, with 15 bases between. Germline CDR1 is SQVTM and CDR2 is ANQGSEA.

The chain couples TRBV2 to TRBJ1-1; TRBD1 aligns across 9 bases. The V gene end was trimmed by 7 bases and the J gene end by 4 bases; junction bases not matched to a gene: 16. This CDR3 has 17 residues. Germline CDR1 reads SNHLY; CDR2 reads FYNNEI. This chain's CDR3 is CASTYTGTGILLTEAFF. The CDR3 nucleotides are TGTGCCAGCACCTACACCGGGACAGGGATTCTCCTCACTGAAGCTTTCTTT.

To note about this clonotype: This may stem from a read error, because a much larger clone lies one nucleotide away. The chain joins TRBV7-2 to TRBJ1-1; maybe TRBD1 (5 bases). The CDR3 length is 13 residues. Deletions cut 4 bases from V and 7 bases from J, with 13 bases between. The germline V gene encodes CDR1 SGHTA and CDR2 FQGNSA. The CDR3 nucleotides read TGTGCCAGCAGCTGGGGCGGGCCCATTGAAGCTTTCTTT. Translation gives CASSWGGPIEAFF.

The V call is TRBV7-9, the J call TRBJ2-3, with D uncertain. Germline lookup yields CDR1 SEHNR and CDR2 FQNEAQ (reference sequence). The V end was cut by 5 bases, the J end by 6 bases, with 15 bases between. The CDR3 extends over 14 amino acids. The CDR3 DNA reads as TGTGCCAGCAGCCCAGGTGCCACTTCCGATACGCAGTATTTT. Amino acids: CASSPGATSDTQYF.

The gene calls are TRBV6-6 and TRBJ2-2, with D perhaps matching TRBD2 (5 bases). This CDR3 region has 14 residues. Germline V gives CDR1 MNHNY, CDR2 SVGAGI (reference sequence). The ends were cut back, 6 bases at V and 6 bases at J, with 14 bases in the middle. CDR3 bases: TGTGCCAGCAGAATTGACAAACTAGCCGGGGAGCTGTTTTTT. Amino acids: CASRIDKLAGELFF.

Ten or more counts support this clonotype. The CDR3 loop reads CASSEPPFSSTDTQYF. The CDR3 bases are TGTGCCAGCAGCGAGCCCCCCTTCTCTAGCACAGATACGCAGTATTTT. The rearrangement joins TRBV7-2 to TRBJ2-3, with D unresolved. The germline gives CDR1 SGHTA, CDR2 FQGNSA. V was pared by 5 bases and J by 0 bases, with 15 bases between. This CDR3 has 16 residues.

The chain combines TRBV5-1 with TRBJ2-7; TRBD2 matches 12 bases. The CDR3 sequence is 18 residues long. Unmatched junction bases numbered 9, after V lost 1 base and J lost 1 base. Germline V gene data show CDR1 as SGHRS and CDR2 as YFSETQ. The CDR3 DNA reads as TGCGCCAGCAGCTTGATCTCTCCCGGGACTAGCGGGTCCTACGAGCAGTACTTC. The encoded protein is CASSLISPGTSGSYEQYF. Variable domain in full (rest from reference TRBV5-1 and TRBJ2-7): KAGVTQTPRYLIKTRGQQVTLSCSPISGHRSVSWYQQTPGQGLQFLFEYFSETQRNKGNFPGRFSGRQFSNSRSEMNVSTLELGDSALYLCASSLISPGTSGSYEQYFGPGTRLTVT.